What follows are 30 T cell receptor beta chains derived from one specimen sequenced in a study of cytomegalovirus exposure and HLA in healthy donors. Researchers ran the PCR with 60 Vbeta and 13 Jbeta primers. Here immunoSEQ multiplex PCR was the method, and the copy in TCRdb shows in-frame clones only, minus some. The sample lists 150,000 to 200,000 clones, about 65% occurring once. Sequenced sample: PBMCs. The source of these receptors is a man between 40 and 49 years old in good health and CMV-seropositive.

The chain is built from TRBV6-5 and TRBJ1-1; D is ambiguous. This CDR3 comprises 14 residues. The V gene's germline CDR1 is MNHEY and CDR2 SVGAGI. V shed 5 bases and J shed 0 bases, with 10 bases lying between them. CDR3 bases: TGTGCCAGCAGTCAAACAGAACTGAACACTGAAGCTTTCTTT. Translation gives CASSQTELNTEAFF.

The rearrangement links TRBV15 to TRBJ2-3; possible D gene TRBD1, 8 bases. CDR1 LNHNV and CDR2 YYDKDF come from the germline V gene (reference sequence). Between the trimmed V and J ends, which lost 11 bases and 0 bases, there was a span of 12 bases. CDR3 length: 13 residues. CDR3 sequence reads: CAAGDRSTDTQYF. CDR3 DNA sequence: TGTGCCGCGGGGGACAGGAGCACAGATACGCAGTATTTT.

This clone was seen once. The rearrangement joins TRBV14 to TRBJ2-7; D call uncertain. Trimming shortened V by 4 bases and J by 2 bases, and 15 bases separated the two germline ends. Germline V CDR1 and CDR2: SGHDN, FVKESK. The CDR3 length is 15 residues. As DNA, the CDR3 is TGTGCCAGCAGCCCTGGGTCTTGGAGTCCCTACGAGCAGTACTTC. Encoded protein: CASSPGSWSPYEQYF.

This clone turned up a few times. The chain couples TRBV5-3 to TRBJ2-7; 7 bases fit TRBD1. TRBV5-3 is identified as an open reading frame with a role that is uncertain. CDR3 length equals 15 residues. Unmatched junction bases numbered 9, after V lost 3 bases and J lost 3 bases. In DNA, the CDR3 is TGTGCCAGAAGCTCCCGGGACAGCGCTCACTACGAGCAGTACTTC. Translation gives CARSSRDSAHYEQYF.

The chain is built from TRBV13 and TRBJ2-7; D unresolved. CDR3 length: 13 amino acids. V lost 5 bases and J 2 bases, leaving 10 bases between the germline ends. Germline CDR1 is PRHDT and CDR2 is FYEKMQ (reference sequence). The CDR3: CASSPQHAYEQYF. In DNA, the CDR3 is TGTGCCAGCAGCCCTCAACACGCCTACGAGCAGTACTTC.

The chain links TRBV7-6 to TRBJ2-1; D remains unclear. Germline V gives CDR1 SGHVS, CDR2 FNYEAQ. Trimming removed 6 bases from V and 4 bases from J, with 7 bases in between. The CDR3 extends over 12 amino acids. CDR3 in DNA: TGTGCCAGCAGTAGAAGATACAATGAGCAGTTCTTC. Translating it yields CASSRRYNEQFF.

The V gene is TRBV2, the J gene TRBJ1-3; D gene uncertain. Germline CDR1 and CDR2: SNHLY and FYNNEI. The V end lost 4 bases, the J end lost 7 bases, and 5 bases lay between the germline ends. CDR3 size: 11 residues. The CDR3 bases are TGTGCCAGCAGTGTTCTTAACACCATATATTTT. Translation: CASSVLNTIYF.

The gene calls are TRBV9 and TRBJ2-2; 11 bases match TRBD1. The CDR3 spans 15 residues. J was trimmed by 4 bases and V by 3 bases; bases with no gene match: 2. Looked up from germline, CDR1 is SGDLS and CDR2 is YYNGEE. The CDR3: CASSAGTGGTGELFF. The CDR3 DNA is TGTGCCAGCAGCGCCGGGACAGGGGGCACCGGGGAGCTGTTTTTT. The entire variable domain, with the rest obtained from reference TRBV9 and TRBJ2-2, is as follows: DSGVTQTPKHLITATGQRVTLRCSPRSGDLSVYWYQQSLDQGLQFLIQYYNGEERAKGNILERFSAQQFPDLHSELNLSSLELGDSALYFCASSAGTGGTGELFFGEGSRLTVL.

This chain connects TRBV10-2 to TRBJ1-2, with 7 bases identical to TRBD1. Germline CDR1 is WSHSY and CDR2 is SAAADI. The CDR3 sequence is 13 residues long. V dropped 6 bases and J dropped 6; count of bases not matched to a gene: 7. CDR3 residues: CASSTGEWNGYTF. The CDR3 coding sequence is TGCGCCAGCAGCACAGGGGAATGGAATGGCTACACCTTC.

The rearrangement uses TRBV9 and TRBJ2-5, with 7 positions matching TRBD1. The tail of the sequence fits TRBJ2-7 better, so the J call may be wrong. There are 15 residues in the CDR3. Germline-derived CDR1 and CDR2 are SGDLS and YYNGEE. CDR3 protein: CASSVEAGGAYEQYF. The CDR3 nucleotides are TGTGCCAGCAGCGTAGAGGCAGGGGGAGCCTACGAGCAGTACTTC.

The chain employs TRBV19 and TRBJ1-6; 7 nucleotides match TRBD1. The length of the CDR3 is 13 residues. V gave up 10 bases and J gave up 8 bases; unmatched junction bases: 8. CDR1 and CDR2 (germline): LNHDA, SQIVND (reference sequence). CDR3 nucleotides: TGTGCCACTAATTTGCAGGGGGATTCACCCCTCCACTTT. Residues: CATNLQGDSPLHF.

The chain recombines TRBV7-6 with TRBJ1-2; possibly TRBD1 for D (6 bases). The germline gives CDR1 SGHVS, CDR2 FNYEAQ. The CDR3 is made up of 17 amino acids. Trimming stripped 1 base from V and 1 base from J, with 16 bases between. The CDR3 sequence is CASSLGTRGANNYGYTF. In nucleotides, the CDR3 is TGTGCCAGCAGCTTAGGTACTCGGGGGGCGAATAACTATGGCTACACCTTC.

This clone was seen a handful of times. The chain combines TRBV6-6 with TRBJ1-5; a weak D match, TRBD1 (5 bases). Germline CDR1 is MNHNY and CDR2 is SVGAGI (reference sequence). This CDR3 spans 14 amino acids. V lost 5 bases and J lost 7, with 15 bases in between. CDR3 sequence: CASSRDFGGQPQHF. The CDR3 nucleotides are TGTGCCAGCAGTCGGGACTTCGGGGGGCAGCCCCAGCATTTT.

In its sample, this clone was seen a few times. J is TRBJ1-3 and V is TRBV7-8; possibly TRBD1 for D (5 bases). Germline V CDR1 and CDR2: SGHVS, FQNEAQ. The CDR3 is 18 residues long. Between the trimmed V and J ends, which lost 4 bases and 2 bases, there was a span of 21 bases. CDR3 loop: CASSSPITGGGAGNTIYF. The CDR3 nucleotides read TGTGCCAGCAGCTCACCCATTACGGGGGGGGGAGCTGGAAACACCATATATTTT.

V usage is TRBV4-2 and J usage is TRBJ2-7, with 7 bases lining up with TRBD1. The V and J ends lost 0 bases and 8 bases, in that order; junction bases with no gene match: 10. The CDR3 is made up of 15 amino acids. From germline, CDR1 is LGHNA and CDR2 YNFKEQ. The CDR3 bases are TGTGCCAGCAGCCAAGAAACCCGACAGGGTGGCAAGCAGTACTTC. Translation: CASSQETRQGGKQYF.

The V call is TRBV6-4, the J call TRBJ1-1; 9 positions agree with TRBD1. CDR3 size: 14 residues. V lost 6 bases to trimming and J lost 4 bases; unmatched junction nucleotides: 6. The V gene's germline CDR1 is MRHNA and CDR2 SNTAGT. CDR3 DNA: TGTGCCAGCAGCCGGGACAGGGCGGGCACTGAAGCTTTCTTT. This sequence encodes CASSRDRAGTEAFF.

The rearrangement joins TRBV5-4 to TRBJ2-7, with 7 positions matching TRBD1. CDR1 SGHNT and CDR2 YYREEE come from the germline V gene (reference sequence). This CDR3 spans 13 amino acids. J gave up 6 bases and V 4 bases, and 7 bases lay outside the gene matches. CDR3 protein: CASSPNDRAEQYF. For the CDR3, the DNA is TGTGCCAGCAGCCCCAATGACAGGGCCGAGCAGTACTTC.

V and J are TRBV27 and TRBJ2-3, with 8 bases matching TRBD1. V lost 4 bases, J lost 4 bases, and 7 bases stayed unmatched. The CDR3 length is 15 residues. Germline V CDR1 and CDR2: MNHEY, SMNVEV (reference sequence). The CDR3 region has the DNA TGTGCCAGCAGTTCAACCGGACAGGGACCAGATACGCAGTATTTT. Translating gives CASSSTGQGPDTQYF.

This clone came up once. The chain joins TRBV4-3 to TRBJ2-7, with D possibly TRBD1 on 5 matching bases. The CDR3 is made up of 16 amino acids. Germline-derived CDR1 and CDR2 are LGHNA and YSLEER. Trimming took 0 bases from V and 5 from J, leaving 17 bases between them. CDR3 in DNA: TGCGCCAGCAGCCAAGATAGGTCAGGGATTCCCCACGAGCAGTACTTC. Amino acids: CASSQDRSGIPHEQYF.

The V gene is TRBV19, the J gene TRBJ1-1; 9 positions match TRBD1. The germline CDR1 and CDR2 sequences are LNHDA and SQIVND (reference sequence). After removal of 3 bases from V and 4 bases from J, the junction contained 0 bases not matched to a gene. There are 13 residues in the CDR3. The CDR3 DNA reads as TGTGCCAGTAGTATGGGACAGGGCACTGAAGCTTTCTTT. Its translation: CASSMGQGTEAFF. Based on the CDR3 plus reference TRBV19 and TRBJ1-1, the full variable domain is DGGITQSPKYLFRKEGQNVTLSCEQNLNHDAMYWYRQDPGQGLRLIYYSQIVNDFQKGDIAEGYSVSREKKESFPLTVTSAQKNPTAFYLCASSMGQGTEAFFGQGTRLTVV.

This clone was observed a few times. V gene TRBV5-1 combines with J gene TRBJ1-3; a weak D match, TRBD1 (5 bases). The CDR3 spans 14 residues. V lost 4 bases to trimming and J lost 0 bases, with 8 bases between them. The germline V gene has CDR1 SGHRS and CDR2 YFSETQ. This chain's CDR3 is CASSPGHSGNTIYF. The CDR3 DNA reads as TGCGCCAGCAGCCCTGGACACTCTGGAAACACCATATATTTT.

The rearrangement links TRBV6-6 to TRBJ2-7; 8 bases are a match to TRBD2. After removal of 2 bases from V and 1 base from J, the junction contained 4 bases not matched to a gene. CDR1 MNHNY and CDR2 SVGAGI come from the germline V gene (reference sequence). The CDR3 is 15 amino acids. The CDR3 sequence: CASSYRAGESYEQYF. CDR3 bases: TGTGCCAGCAGTTACCGAGCGGGGGAATCCTACGAGCAGTACTTC.

This clone appeared once. The rearrangement uses TRBV11-2 and TRBJ2-2; 7 bases align to TRBD1. The trim removed 4 bases at V and 1 base at J, leaving 3 bases unmatched. The CDR3 totals 15 residues. Germline CDR1 is SGHAT and CDR2 is FQNNGV. CDR3 sequence (DNA): TGTGCCAGCAGCTCACAGGGGCTGAACACCGGGGAGCTGTTTTTT. Protein product: CASSSQGLNTGELFF.

In its sample, this clone was seen a few times. The V gene is TRBV27, the J gene TRBJ1-4, with no clear D. The CDR3 runs to 15 residues. CDR1 and CDR2 from the germline V gene are MNHEY and SMNVEV (reference sequence). With 5 bases removed from V and 0 bases from J, the gap between germline ends came to 10 bases. The DNA for the CDR3 is TGTGCCAGCAGTAGAGGAGTTGCAACTAATGAAAAACTGTTTTTT. Encoded protein: CASSRGVATNEKLFF.

V usage is TRBV7-2 and J usage is TRBJ1-6; TRBD1 agrees at 9 bases. The germline CDR1 and CDR2 sequences are SGHTA and FQGNSA. The CDR3 loop spans 17 amino acids. The V and J ends lost 6 bases and 8 bases, in that order; junction bases with no gene match: 14. In DNA form, the CDR3 reads TGTGCCAGCAGATCGCCGCCGGGACAGGGAATTGATTCACCCCTCCACTTT. Its protein product is CASRSPPGQGIDSPLHF.

This clone has only one observation. The chain couples TRBV4-2 to TRBJ1-4, with 11 nucleotides matching TRBD1. Germline loops: CDR1 LGHNA, CDR2 YNFKEQ. With 5 bases clipped from V and 2 bases from J, the junction kept 4 bases outside the gene matches. The CDR3 covers 16 residues. CDR3 amino acids: CASSGQGAGTNEKLFF. CDR3 coding DNA: TGTGCCAGCAGCGGACAGGGGGCTGGGACTAATGAAAAACTGTTTTTT.

This chain connects TRBV5-4 to TRBJ2-2; 8 nucleotides align to TRBD1. Trimming took 4 bases from V and 0 from J; bases not matched to a gene: 5. Germline CDR1 and CDR2: SGHNT and YYREEE (reference sequence). The CDR3 is made up of 16 amino acids. CDR3 coding DNA: TGTGCCAGCAGCCCAAGGACAGGGACGAACACCGGGGAGCTGTTTTTT. This sequence encodes CASSPRTGTNTGELFF.

The sample holds a few counts of this clone. The chain uses TRBV2 and TRBJ2-5; 7 nucleotides agree with TRBD1. The CDR3 length is 14 residues. V shed 6 bases, J shed 1 base, and the junction held 5 bases outside the gene matches. Germline loops: CDR1 SNHLY, CDR2 FYNNEI. The CDR3 region has the DNA TGTGCCAGCAGGACAGGGCTCTTCCAAGAGACCCAGTACTTC. Translated: CASRTGLFQETQYF.

The gene calls are TRBV5-5 and TRBJ1-1; TRBD1 agrees at 7 bases. J was trimmed by 2 bases and V by 3 bases; bases with no gene match: 7. CDR1 and CDR2 from the germline V gene are SGHKS and YYEKEE (reference sequence). The CDR3 sequence is 15 residues long. The CDR3 sequence is CASSWSGTANTEAFF. CDR3 in DNA: TGTGCCAGCAGCTGGTCCGGGACAGCCAACACTGAAGCTTTCTTT.

The chain has TRBV19 and TRBJ1-5; unclear D gene. This CDR3 has 13 residues. Germline V gene sequence: CDR1 LNHDA, CDR2 SQIVND (reference sequence). Between the trimmed V and J ends, which lost 4 bases and 4 bases, there was a span of 8 bases. CDR3 coding DNA: TGTGCCAGTAGTAACCGAGGAAATCAGCCCCAGCATTTT. Protein: CASSNRGNQPQHF.